The T cell receptor beta chain under discussion was sequenced for a study of T-cell memory formation after mild COVID-19. Study-level background: Largely, the TCR clusters proved donor specific. The study, taken as a whole, reports: Cross-reactive memory seemingly joined, as some responding clones were found in pre-infection memory. Nothing confirmed that second-wave clones peaking on day 37 were specific for SARS-CoV-2. Among clones contracting day 15 to 85, CD4/CD8 was balanced, whereas later expanders leaned CD4+.

This clonotype has a count of ten or more. Its antigen is unknown. A single record per CDR3 protein comes from TCRdb applying MiXCR to the 5' RACE reads. The sample lists around 300,000 distinct CDR3 sequences; around 13% were seen once. The V gene lost 0 bases and the J gene lost 4 bases, with 13 bases spanning the gap. Germline loops: CDR1 LNHNV, CDR2 YYDKDF (reference sequence). The CDR3 contains 15 residues. Sequences were obtained from PBMCs or a T cell subset sorted from them (not recorded which). The V and J genes are TRBV15 and TRBJ2-7, with a tentative D call TRBD2 (6 bases). This receptor was obtained from a man younger than 30 who had mild COVID-19 (a few samples of this study predate the infection). Cell type and time point are not known. The CDR3 sequence is CATSRDSGSPYEQYF. In DNA form, the CDR3 reads TGTGCCACCAGCAGAGATAGCGGCAGCCCGTACGAGCAGTACTTC.